A selection of T cell receptor beta chains follows, all from one sample in a study of T-cell reconstitution after alpha-beta-depleted transplantation in children. A single record per CDR3 protein comes from TCRdb applying MiXCR to the PCR reads. The sample holds about a million distinct CDR3 sequences, about 26% seen once. The sequences come from PBMCs, mostly from graft donor cells, collected 360 days after TCRalphabeta/CD19-depleted stem cell transplant. The receptor source for this set is a boy under three years old who had a stem cell transplant for SCID, so the T cells may come from the graft donor. CDR3s leave out the opening cysteine and the closing phenylalanine or tryptophan. Not all rows give a size; the values are once, few, many and, for expanded clones, a class.

v_gene: TRBV3-1
abundance: -
CDR3aa: ASSQEIPETQY

v_gene: TRBV20-1
abundance: few
CDR3aa: SARSWSSGRETQY

v_gene: TRBV18
abundance: few
CDR3aa: ASSPLLSDTIY

v_gene: TRBV7-9
abundance: -
CDR3aa: ASSLSSSIDVAEAF

v_gene: TRBV12-3/TRBV12-4
abundance: few
CDR3aa: ASSPRLAGGPGELF

v_gene: TRBV7-9
abundance: few
CDR3aa: ASSTGTSYTDTQY

v_gene: TRBV29-1
abundance: few
CDR3aa: SARGAVVKETQY

v_gene: TRBV2
abundance: -
CDR3aa: ASRLRTKNTEAF

v_gene: TRBV5-4
abundance: -
CDR3aa: ASSLVTPQISGASYEQY

v_gene: TRBV4-1
abundance: few
CDR3aa: ASSPGTSRSYNEQF

v_gene: TRBV4-3
abundance: many
CDR3aa: ASSRGAGGVKEQF

v_gene: TRBV24-1
abundance: -
CDR3aa: ATRSGTSGSTDTQY

v_gene: TRBV4-2
abundance: few
CDR3aa: ASSPGLLRNSGNTIY

v_gene: TRBV10-3
abundance: -
CDR3aa: AISPEVGFQETQY